This TCR beta chain was documented in a study of blood T cell repertoires in COVID-19. On the study more broadly: Sites in the United States, Italy and Spain provided acute and convalescent COVID-19 samples. In each case, the material was cDNA or gDNA derived from T cells, B-cell-depleted T cells, or PBMCs.

Seattle researchers signed up patients amid active infection and tracked them longitudinally. In the original processing: It was from reference gene primer amplification that nucleated cell counts were estimated. Generated by immunoSEQ multiplex PCR, the TCRdb table keeps only in-frame clones and is missing some. V and J calls and clone size are given by that table; D and trimming were obtained from the DNA. The sample holds roughly 190,000 clones; 90% to 95% are singletons and the top ten take 0.76%. The germline CDR1 and CDR2 sequences are LNHDA and SQIVND (reference sequence). The length of the CDR3 is 15 residues. Unmatched junction bases numbered 3, after V lost 5 bases and J lost 2 bases.

The specimen sequenced was peripheral blood. The chain couples TRBV19 to TRBJ1-3, with 10 bases matching TRBD1. The sequence derives from a man aged 25 to 40 with COVID-19, enrolled during active disease. CDR3 coding DNA: TGTGCCAGTAGTCCGGGACAGGGGCCTGGAAACACCATATATTTT. Protein: CASSPGQGPGNTIYF. Together with reference TRBV19 and TRBJ1-3, the CDR3 gives the full variable domain: DGGITQSPKYLFRKEGQNVTLSCEQNLNHDAMYWYRQDPGQGLRLIYYSQIVNDFQKGDIAEGYSVSREKKESFPLTVTSAQKNPTAFYLCASSPGQGPGNTIYFGEGSWLTVV.